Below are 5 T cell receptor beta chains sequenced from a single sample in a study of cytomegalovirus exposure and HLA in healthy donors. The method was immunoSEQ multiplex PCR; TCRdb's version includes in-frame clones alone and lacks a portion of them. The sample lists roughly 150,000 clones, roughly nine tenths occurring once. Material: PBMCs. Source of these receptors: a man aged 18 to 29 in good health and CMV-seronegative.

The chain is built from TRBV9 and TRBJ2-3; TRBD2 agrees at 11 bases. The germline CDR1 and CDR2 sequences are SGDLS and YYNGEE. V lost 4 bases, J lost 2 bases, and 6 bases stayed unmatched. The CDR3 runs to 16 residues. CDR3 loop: CASSSLAGGITDTQYF. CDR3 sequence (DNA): TGTGCCAGCAGCTCCTTAGCGGGAGGGATCACAGATACGCAGTATTTT.

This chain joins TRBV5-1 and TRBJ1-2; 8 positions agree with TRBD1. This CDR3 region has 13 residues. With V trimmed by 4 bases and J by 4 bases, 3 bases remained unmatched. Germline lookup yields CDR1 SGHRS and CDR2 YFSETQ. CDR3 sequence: CASSATGGYGYTF. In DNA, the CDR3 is TGCGCCAGCAGCGCAACAGGGGGCTATGGCTACACCTTC.

The DNA of the CDR3 is TGTGCCAGCAGGTTCCGGACTAGCGGGGGATACAATGAGCAGTTCTTC. Translation: CASRFRTSGGYNEQFF. V is TRBV2 and J is TRBJ2-1; TRBD2 matches at 13 bases. CDR1 SNHLY and CDR2 FYNNEI come from the germline V gene. J gave up 4 bases and V 6 bases, and 6 bases lay outside the gene matches. This CDR3 is 16 amino acids long.

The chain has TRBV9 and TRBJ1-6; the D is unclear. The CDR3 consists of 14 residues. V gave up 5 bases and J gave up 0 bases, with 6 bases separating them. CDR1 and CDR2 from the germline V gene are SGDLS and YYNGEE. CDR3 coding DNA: TGTGCCAGCAGTACAAGCTCCTATAATTCACCCCTCCACTTT. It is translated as CASSTSSYNSPLHF.

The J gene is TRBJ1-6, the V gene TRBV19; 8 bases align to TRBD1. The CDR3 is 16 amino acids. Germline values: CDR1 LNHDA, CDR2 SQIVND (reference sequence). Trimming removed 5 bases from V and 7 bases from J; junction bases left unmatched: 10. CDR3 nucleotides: TGTGCCAGTAGTGGTGGGACAGGCGTGAGGAATTCACCCCTCCACTTT. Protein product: CASSGGTGVRNSPLHF.